This TCR beta chain was sequenced during a study of identical twins. The V and J ends lost 7 bases and 3 bases respectively, with 19 bases between them. Germline lookup yields CDR1 SGHRS and CDR2 YFSETQ. The CDR3 loop spans 15 amino acids. This clonotype has only a few counts. In TCRdb, the 5' RACE reads were re-called with MiXCR into one record per CDR3 protein. The table lists hundreds of thousands of distinct CDR3 sequences, more than 6.5% of them singletons. These same data were also listed under a study on yellow fever vaccine responses in identical twins.

The source material was PBMCs. This TCR came from a woman between 18 and 29 years old in good health. The chain combines TRBV5-1 with TRBJ1-1; no definite D call. The CDR3 bases are TGCGCCAGCGGATATTCATGGGGTAAGGACACTGAAGCTTTCTTT. Translation gives CASGYSWGKDTEAFF. Looking up the rest from reference TRBV5-1 and TRBJ1-1 gives the full variable domain: KAGVTQTPRYLIKTRGQQVTLSCSPISGHRSVSWYQQTPGQGLQFLFEYFSETQRNKGNFPGRFSGRQFSNSRSEMNVSTLELGDSALYLCASGYSWGKDTEAFFGQGTRLTVV.